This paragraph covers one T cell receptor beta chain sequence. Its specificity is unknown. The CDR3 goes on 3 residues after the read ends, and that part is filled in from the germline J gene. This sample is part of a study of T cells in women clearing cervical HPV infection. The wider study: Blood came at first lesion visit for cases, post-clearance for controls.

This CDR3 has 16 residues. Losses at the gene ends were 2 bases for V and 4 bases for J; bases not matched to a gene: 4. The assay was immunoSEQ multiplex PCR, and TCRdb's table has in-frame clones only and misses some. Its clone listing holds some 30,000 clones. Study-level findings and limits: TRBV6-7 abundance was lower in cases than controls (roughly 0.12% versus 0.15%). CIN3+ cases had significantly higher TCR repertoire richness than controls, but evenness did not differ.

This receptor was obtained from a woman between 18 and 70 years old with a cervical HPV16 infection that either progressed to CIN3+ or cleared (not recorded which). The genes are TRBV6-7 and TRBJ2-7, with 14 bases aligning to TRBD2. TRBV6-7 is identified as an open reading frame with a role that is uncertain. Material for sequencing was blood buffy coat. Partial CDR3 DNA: TGTGCCAGCAGTTACGGGACTAGCGGGAGTAGGTACGAG. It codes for CASSYGTSGSRYE. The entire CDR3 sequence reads CASSYGTSGSRYEQYF.